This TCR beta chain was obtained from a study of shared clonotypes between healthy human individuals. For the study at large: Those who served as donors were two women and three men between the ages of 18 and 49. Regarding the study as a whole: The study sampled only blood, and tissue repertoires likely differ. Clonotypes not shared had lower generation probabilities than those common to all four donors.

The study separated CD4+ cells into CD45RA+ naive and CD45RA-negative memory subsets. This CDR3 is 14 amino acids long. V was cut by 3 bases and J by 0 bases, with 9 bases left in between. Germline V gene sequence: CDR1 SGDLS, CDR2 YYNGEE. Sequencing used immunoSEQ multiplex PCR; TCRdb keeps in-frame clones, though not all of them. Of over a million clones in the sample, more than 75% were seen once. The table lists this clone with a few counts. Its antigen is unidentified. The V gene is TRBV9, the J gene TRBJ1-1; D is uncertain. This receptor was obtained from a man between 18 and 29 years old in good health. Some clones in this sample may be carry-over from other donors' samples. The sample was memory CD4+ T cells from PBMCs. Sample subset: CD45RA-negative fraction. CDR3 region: CASSEDIMNTEAFF. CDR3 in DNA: TGTGCCAGCAGCGAAGACATAATGAACACTGAAGCTTTCTTT. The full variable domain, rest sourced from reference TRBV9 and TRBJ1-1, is DSGVTQTPKHLITATGQRVTLRCSPRSGDLSVYWYQQSLDQGLQFLIQYYNGEERAKGNILERFSAQQFPDLHSELNLSSLELGDSALYFCASSEDIMNTEAFFGQGTRLTVV.